This TCR beta chain was obtained from a study of CD8 T cells in Susac syndrome. CD8+ and CD4+ T cells from blood underwent TCR beta sequencing, which was carried out in a high-throughput format. Negative isolation was used for CD8+ and CD4+ T cells and FACS enrichment for TEMRA cells. With random hexamers, reverse transcription was performed on roughly 0.5 to 1 ug of RNA. The TCR beta CDR3 was amplified by immunoSEQ multiplex PCR across 54 Vbeta, 13 Jbeta. MiXCR, applied by TCRdb to the immunoSEQ multiplex PCR reads, yields one record per CDR3 protein. The table has roughly 180,000 distinct CDR3 sequences, about 95% seen once. The CDR3 covers 14 residues. V lost 2 bases and J 4 bases, leaving 14 bases between the germline ends. Germline V gene sequence: CDR1 DFQATT, CDR2 SNEGSKA (reference sequence).

The sequenced sample consisted of CD4+ T cells from PBMCs. The chain combines TRBV20-1 with TRBJ1-1; no clear D gene. The sequence was collected from a human donor in good health. CDR3 in DNA: TGCAGTGCTAGAAGACCCGGGGAGGGCACTGAAGCTTTCTTT. Its protein is CSARRPGEGTEAFF.